The clone carrying this T cell receptor beta chain has just a few counts. The CDR3 consists of 11 residues. Trimming left V 5 bases short and J 4 bases short, with 2 bases between. CDR1 and CDR2 from the germline V gene are SEHNR and FQNEAQ (reference sequence). This sample was included in a study of OX40 agonist ivuxolimab in advanced cancers. Study context: Previous treatment with anti-PD-1, anti-PD-L1 or anti-CTLA-4 therapy was allowed; less than 45% had received some.

TCRdb's copy holds only in-frame clones and misses some; the assay was immunoSEQ multiplex PCR. The profile shows approximately 56,000 clones, about 85% of them singletons. The chain combines TRBV7-9 with TRBJ1-4; no firm D call. The origin of this receptor is an adult with an advanced solid tumor such as melanoma, head and neck, liver or kidney cancer. Sample: CD4+ or CD8+ T cells sorted from blood, taken in a trial of the OX40 agonist ivuxolimab. The DNA for the CDR3 is TGTGCCAGCAGCCGTAATGAAAAACTGTTTTTT. Encoded protein: CASSRNEKLFF.